This entry lists 2 T cell receptor beta chains sequenced from one sample in a study of early T cells in non-severe SARS-CoV-2 infection. TCRdb re-called the 5' RACE reads with MiXCR, one entry per CDR3 protein. The profile shows around 83,000 distinct CDR3 sequences, 8% to 13% of them singletons. Material: whole blood, obtained at baseline. The receptors come from an adult who was a healthcare worker with PCR-confirmed SARS-CoV-2 infection or an uninfected control (not recorded which).

At least ten counts were recorded for this clonotype. Here the CDR3 reads CASNPGGTYNEQFF. DNA of the CDR3: TGTGCCAGCAACCCAGGGGGAACCTACAATGAGCAGTTCTTC. The chain combines TRBV12-3 or TRBV12-4 with TRBJ2-1; 7 positions match TRBD1. The junction had 5 bases not matched to a gene; V was cut back by 7 bases and J by 2 bases. This CDR3 has 14 amino acids.

CDR3 region: CASSLTSGRAKDEQFF. The CDR3 DNA reads TGTGCCAGCAGCCTCACTAGCGGGAGGGCCAAGGATGAGCAGTTCTTC. The genes are TRBV7-9 and TRBJ2-1, with TRBD2 identical over 13 bases. The CDR3 runs 16 residues. Germline CDR1 and CDR2: SEHNR and FQNEAQ (reference sequence). V trimming: 5 bases; J trimming: 8 bases; junction bases outside the gene matches: 9.